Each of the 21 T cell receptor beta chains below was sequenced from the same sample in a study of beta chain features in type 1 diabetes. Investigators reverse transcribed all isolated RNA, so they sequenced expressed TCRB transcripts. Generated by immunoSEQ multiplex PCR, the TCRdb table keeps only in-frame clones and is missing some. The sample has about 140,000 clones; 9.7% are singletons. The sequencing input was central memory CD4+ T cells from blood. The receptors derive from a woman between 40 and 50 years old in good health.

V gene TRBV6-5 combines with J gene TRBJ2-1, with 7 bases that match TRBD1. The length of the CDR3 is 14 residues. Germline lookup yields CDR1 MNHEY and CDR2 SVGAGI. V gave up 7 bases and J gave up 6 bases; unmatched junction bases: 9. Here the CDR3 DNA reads TGTGCCAGCAAAAGGGGGCCACTCCTCAATGAGCAGTTCTTC. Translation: CASKRGPLLNEQFF.

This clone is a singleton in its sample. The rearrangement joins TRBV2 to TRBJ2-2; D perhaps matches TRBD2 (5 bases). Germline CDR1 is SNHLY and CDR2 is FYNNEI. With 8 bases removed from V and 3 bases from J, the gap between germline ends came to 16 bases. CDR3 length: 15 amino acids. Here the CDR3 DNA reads TGTGCCAGCGGAGGAACCAGAAGTCACACCGGGGAGCTGTTTTTT. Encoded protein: CASGGTRSHTGELFF.

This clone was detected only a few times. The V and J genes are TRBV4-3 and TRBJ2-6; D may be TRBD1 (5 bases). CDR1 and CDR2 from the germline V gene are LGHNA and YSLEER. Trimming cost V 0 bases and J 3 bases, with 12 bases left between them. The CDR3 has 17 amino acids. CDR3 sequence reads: CASSQEGKGLGANVLTF. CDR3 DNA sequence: TGCGCCAGCAGCCAAGAGGGCAAGGGGCTTGGGGCCAACGTCCTGACTTTC.

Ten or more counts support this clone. The CDR3 loop is CASRSDRGSSPLHF. As DNA, the CDR3 is TGTGCCAGCAGATCGGACAGGGGGAGTTCACCCCTCCACTTT. The V and J genes are TRBV6-1 and TRBJ1-6; 10 positions agree with TRBD1. Germline values: CDR1 MNHNS, CDR2 SASEGT. This CDR3 has 14 residues. V dropped 6 bases and J dropped 9; count of bases not matched to a gene: 5.

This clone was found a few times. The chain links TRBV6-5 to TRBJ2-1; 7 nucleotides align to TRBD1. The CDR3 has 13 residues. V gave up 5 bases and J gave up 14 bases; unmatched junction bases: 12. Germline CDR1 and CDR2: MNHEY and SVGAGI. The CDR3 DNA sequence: TGTGCCAGCAGTGAAAGTACCGGGACAGAGAAGTTCTTC. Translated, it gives CASSESTGTEKFF.

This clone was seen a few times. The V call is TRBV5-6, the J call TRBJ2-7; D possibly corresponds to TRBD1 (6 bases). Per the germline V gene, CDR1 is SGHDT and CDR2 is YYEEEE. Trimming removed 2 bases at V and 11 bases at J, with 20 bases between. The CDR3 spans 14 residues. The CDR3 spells CASSLHSGTPKKYF. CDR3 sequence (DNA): TGTGCCAGCAGCTTACATTCCGGGACACCTAAAAAGTACTTC.

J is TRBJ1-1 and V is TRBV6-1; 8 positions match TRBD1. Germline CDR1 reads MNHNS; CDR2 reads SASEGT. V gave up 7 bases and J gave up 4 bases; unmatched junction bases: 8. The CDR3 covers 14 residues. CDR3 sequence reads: CASTQTGVFTEAFF. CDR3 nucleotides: TGTGCCAGCACCCAGACAGGGGTATTCACTGAAGCTTTCTTT.

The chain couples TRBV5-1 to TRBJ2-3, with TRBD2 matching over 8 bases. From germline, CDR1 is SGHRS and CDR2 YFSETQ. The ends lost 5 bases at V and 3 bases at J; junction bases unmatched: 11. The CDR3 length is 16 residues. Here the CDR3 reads CASRDRAGALTDTQYF. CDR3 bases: TGCGCCAGCAGAGACAGAGCGGGGGCTTTAACAGATACGCAGTATTTT.

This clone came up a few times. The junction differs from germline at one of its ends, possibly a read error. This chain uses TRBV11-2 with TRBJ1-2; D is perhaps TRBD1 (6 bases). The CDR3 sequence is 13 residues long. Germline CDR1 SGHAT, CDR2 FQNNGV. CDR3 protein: CASSFRSDSQQSF. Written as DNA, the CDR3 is TGTGCCAGCAGCTTTAGGTCGGACAGCCAGCAAAGCTTC.

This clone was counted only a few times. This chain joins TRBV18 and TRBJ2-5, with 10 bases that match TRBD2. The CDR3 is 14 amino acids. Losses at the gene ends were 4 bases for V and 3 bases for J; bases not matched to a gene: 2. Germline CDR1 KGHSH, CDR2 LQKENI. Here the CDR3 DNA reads TGTGCCAGCTCACTAACTAGCGGGGAAGAGACCCAGTACTTC. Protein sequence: CASSLTSGEETQYF.

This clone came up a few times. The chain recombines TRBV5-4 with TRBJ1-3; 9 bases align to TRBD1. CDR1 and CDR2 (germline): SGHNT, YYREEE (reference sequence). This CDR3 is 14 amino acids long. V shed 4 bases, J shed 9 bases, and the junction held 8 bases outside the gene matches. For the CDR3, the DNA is TGTGCCAGCAGCCCTGGACAGGGGAGGGGCACCATATATTTT. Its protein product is CASSPGQGRGTIYF.

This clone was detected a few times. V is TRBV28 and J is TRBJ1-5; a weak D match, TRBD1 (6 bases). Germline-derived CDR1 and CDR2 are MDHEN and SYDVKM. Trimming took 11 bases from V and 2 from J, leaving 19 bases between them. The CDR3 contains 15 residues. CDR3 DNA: TGTGCCGCCACTACAGGGATCAAAGGCAATCAGCCCCAGCATTTT. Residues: CAATTGIKGNQPQHF.

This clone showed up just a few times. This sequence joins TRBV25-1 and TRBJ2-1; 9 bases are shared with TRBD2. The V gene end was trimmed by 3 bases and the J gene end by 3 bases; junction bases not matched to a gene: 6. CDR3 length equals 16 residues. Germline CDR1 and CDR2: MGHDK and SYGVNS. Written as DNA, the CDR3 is TGTGCCAGCAGTGAGCCGGGACTAGCAGACTACAATGAGCAGTTCTTC. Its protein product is CASSEPGLADYNEQFF.

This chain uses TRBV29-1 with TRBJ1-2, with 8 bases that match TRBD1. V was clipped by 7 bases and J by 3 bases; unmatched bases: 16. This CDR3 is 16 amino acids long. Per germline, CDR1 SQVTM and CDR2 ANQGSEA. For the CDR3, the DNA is TGCAGCGACTCCGGGGCGGACAGGGATTCTTACTATGGCTACACCTTC. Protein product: CSDSGADRDSYYGYTF.

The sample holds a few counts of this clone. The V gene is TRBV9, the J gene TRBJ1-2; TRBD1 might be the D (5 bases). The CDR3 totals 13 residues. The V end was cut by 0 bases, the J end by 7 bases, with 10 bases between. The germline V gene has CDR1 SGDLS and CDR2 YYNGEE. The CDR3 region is CASSVGGGFGYTF. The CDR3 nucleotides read TGTGCCAGCAGCGTAGGGGGGGGTTTTGGCTACACCTTC.

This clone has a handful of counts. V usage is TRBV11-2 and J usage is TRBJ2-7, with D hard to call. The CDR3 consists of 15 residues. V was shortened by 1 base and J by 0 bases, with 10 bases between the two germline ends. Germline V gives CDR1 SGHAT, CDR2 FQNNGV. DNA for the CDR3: TGTGCCAGCAGCTTAGCGGTCGGGTCCTCCTACGAGCAGTACTTC. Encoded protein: CASSLAVGSSYEQYF. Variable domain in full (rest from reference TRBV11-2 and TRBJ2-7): EAGVAQSPRYKIIEKRQSVAFWCNPISGHATLYWYQQILGQGPKLLIQFQNNGVVDDSQLPKDRFSAERLKGVDSTLKIQPAKLEDSAVYLCASSLAVGSSYEQYFGPGTRLTVT.

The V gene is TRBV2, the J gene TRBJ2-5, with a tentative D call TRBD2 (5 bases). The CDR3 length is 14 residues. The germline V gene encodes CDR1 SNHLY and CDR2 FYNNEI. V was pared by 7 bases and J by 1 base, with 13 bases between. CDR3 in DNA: TGTGCCAGCAACGGGGTCAACTCCCAAGAGACCCAGTACTTC. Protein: CASNGVNSQETQYF.

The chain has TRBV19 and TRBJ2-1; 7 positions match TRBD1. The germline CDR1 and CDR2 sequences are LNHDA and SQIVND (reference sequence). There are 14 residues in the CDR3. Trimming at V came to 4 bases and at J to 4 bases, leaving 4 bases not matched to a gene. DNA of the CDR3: TGTGCCAGTAGTACCCTGACAGGGTACAATGAGCAGTTCTTC. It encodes CASSTLTGYNEQFF. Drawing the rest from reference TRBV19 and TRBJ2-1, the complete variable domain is DGGITQSPKYLFRKEGQNVTLSCEQNLNHDAMYWYRQDPGQGLRLIYYSQIVNDFQKGDIAEGYSVSREKKESFPLTVTSAQKNPTAFYLCASSTLTGYNEQFFGPGTRLTVL.

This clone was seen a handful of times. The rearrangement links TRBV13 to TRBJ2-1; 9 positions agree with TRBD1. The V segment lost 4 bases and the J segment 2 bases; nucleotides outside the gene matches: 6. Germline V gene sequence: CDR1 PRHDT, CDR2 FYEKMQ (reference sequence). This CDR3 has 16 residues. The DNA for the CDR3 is TGTGCCAGCAGCTCAGATTGGACAGGGGCCTACAATGAGCAGTTCTTC. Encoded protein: CASSSDWTGAYNEQFF. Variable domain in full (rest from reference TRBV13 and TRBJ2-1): AAGVIQSPRHLIKEKRETATLKCYPIPRHDTVYWYQQGPGQDPQFLISFYEKMQSDKGSIPDRFSAQQFSDYHSELNMSSLELGDSALYFCASSSDWTGAYNEQFFGPGTRLTVL.

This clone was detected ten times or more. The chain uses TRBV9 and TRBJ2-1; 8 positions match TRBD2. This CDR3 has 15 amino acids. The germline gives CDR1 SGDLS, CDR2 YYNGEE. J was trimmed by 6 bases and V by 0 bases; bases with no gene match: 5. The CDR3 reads CASSVEAGVLNEQFF. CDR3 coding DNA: TGTGCCAGCAGCGTAGAAGCGGGGGTCCTCAATGAGCAGTTCTTC. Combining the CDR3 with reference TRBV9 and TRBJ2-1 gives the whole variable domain DSGVTQTPKHLITATGQRVTLRCSPRSGDLSVYWYQQSLDQGLQFLIQYYNGEERAKGNILERFSAQQFPDLHSELNLSSLELGDSALYFCASSVEAGVLNEQFFGPGTRLTVL.

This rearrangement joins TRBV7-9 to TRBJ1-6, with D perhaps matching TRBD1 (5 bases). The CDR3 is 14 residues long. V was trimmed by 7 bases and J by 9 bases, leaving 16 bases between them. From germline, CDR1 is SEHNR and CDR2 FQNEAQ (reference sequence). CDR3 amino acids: CASNKDIPSSPLHF. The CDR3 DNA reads TGTGCCAGCAATAAGGACATACCTTCTTCACCCCTCCACTTT.